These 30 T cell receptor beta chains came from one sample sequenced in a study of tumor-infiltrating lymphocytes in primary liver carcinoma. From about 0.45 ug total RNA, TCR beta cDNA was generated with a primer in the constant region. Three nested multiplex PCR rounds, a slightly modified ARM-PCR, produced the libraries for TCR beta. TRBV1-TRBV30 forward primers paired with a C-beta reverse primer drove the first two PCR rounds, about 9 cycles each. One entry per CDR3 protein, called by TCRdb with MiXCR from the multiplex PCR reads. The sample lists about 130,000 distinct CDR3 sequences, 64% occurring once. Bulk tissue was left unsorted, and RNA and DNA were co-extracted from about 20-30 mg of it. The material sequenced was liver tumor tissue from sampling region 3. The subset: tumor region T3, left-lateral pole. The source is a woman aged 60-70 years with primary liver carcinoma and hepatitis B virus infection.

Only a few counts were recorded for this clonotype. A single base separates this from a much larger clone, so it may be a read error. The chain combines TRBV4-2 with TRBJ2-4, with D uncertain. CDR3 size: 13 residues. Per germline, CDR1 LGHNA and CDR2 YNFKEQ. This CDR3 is CANSQPEKNIQYF. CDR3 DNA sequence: TGTGCCAACAGCCAACCGGAAAAAAACATTCAGTACTTC.

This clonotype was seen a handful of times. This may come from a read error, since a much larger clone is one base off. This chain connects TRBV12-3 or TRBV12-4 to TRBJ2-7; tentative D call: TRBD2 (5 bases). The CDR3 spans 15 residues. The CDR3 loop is CASPPRGRRSYGQYF. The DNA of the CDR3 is TGTGCCAGCCCCCCCCGTGGGAGACGCTCCTACGGGCAGTACTTC.

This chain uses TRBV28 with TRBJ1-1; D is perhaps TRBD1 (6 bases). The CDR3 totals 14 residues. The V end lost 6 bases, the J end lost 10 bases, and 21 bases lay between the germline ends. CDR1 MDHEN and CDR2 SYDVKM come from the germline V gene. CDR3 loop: CASSIGGERAGAFF. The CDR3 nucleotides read TGTGCCAGCAGCATAGGGGGGGAGCGGGCCGGAGCTTTCTTT.

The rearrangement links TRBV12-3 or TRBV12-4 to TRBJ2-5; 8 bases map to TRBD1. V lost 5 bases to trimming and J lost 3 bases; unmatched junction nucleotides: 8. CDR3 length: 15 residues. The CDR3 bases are TGTGCCAGCAGTAAAGCAGGGGGCCGAGAAGAGACCCAGTACTTC. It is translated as CASSKAGGREETQYF.

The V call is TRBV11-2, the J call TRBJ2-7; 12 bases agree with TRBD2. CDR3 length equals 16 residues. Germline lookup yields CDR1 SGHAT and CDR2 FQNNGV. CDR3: CASSNGLAGRGYGQYV. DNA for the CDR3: TGTGCCAGCAGCAACGGACTAGCGGGGAGAGGCTACGGGCAGTACGTC.

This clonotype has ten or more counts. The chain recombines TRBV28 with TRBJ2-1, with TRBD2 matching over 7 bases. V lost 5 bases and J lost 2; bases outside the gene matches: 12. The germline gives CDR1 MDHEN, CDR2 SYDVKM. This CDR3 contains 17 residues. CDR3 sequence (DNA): TGTGCCAGCAGTCCTGGTAAGTCTAGCGGAGCCTACAATGAGCAGTTCTTC. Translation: CASSPGKSSGAYNEQFF.

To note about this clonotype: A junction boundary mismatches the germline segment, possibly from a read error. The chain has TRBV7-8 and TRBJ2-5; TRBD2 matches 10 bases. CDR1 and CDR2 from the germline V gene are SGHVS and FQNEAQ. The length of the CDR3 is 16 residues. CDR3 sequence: CASSLGASGSGETRYF. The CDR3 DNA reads TGTGCCAGCAGCTTAGGGGCTAGCGGGAGCGGCGAGACCCGGTACTTC.

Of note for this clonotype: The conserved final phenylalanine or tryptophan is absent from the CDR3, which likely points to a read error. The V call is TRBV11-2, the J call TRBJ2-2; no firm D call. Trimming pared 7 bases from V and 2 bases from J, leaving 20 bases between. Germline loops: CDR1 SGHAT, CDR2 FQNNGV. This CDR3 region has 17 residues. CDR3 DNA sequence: TGTGCCAGCATCGCCCGGCCATTCCTAGATAACACCGGGGAGCTGTTTTTA. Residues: CASIARPFLDNTGELFL.

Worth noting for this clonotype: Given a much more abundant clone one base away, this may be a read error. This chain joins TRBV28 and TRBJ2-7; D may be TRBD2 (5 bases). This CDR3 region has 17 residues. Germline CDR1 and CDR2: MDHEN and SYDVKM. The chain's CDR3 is CASNLGSDVPRTAGQYF. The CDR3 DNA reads TGTGCCAGCAATTTAGGTTCGGACGTCCCCAGGACCGCGGGGCAGTACTTC. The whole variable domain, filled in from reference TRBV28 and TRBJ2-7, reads DVKVTQSSRYLVKRTGEKVFLECVQDMDHENMFWYRQDPGLGLRLIYFSYDVKMKEKGDIPEGYSVSREKKERFSLILESASTNQTSMYLCASNLGSDVPRTAGQYFGPGTRLTVT.

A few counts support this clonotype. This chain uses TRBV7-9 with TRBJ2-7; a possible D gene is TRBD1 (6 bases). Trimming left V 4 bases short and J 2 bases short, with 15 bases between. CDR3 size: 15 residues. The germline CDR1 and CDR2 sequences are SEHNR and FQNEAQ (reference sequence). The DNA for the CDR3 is TGTGCCAGCAGCTCCCGGGACACTCGAACCTACGAGCAGTACTTC. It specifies CASSSRDTRTYEQYF.

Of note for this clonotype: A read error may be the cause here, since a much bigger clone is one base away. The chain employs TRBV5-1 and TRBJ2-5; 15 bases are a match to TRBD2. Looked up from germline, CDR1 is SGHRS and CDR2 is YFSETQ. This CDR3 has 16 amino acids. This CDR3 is CANSLGLAGGGKTQYF. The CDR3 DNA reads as TGCGCCAACAGCTTGGGACTAGCGGGAGGAGGAAAGACCCAGTACTTC.

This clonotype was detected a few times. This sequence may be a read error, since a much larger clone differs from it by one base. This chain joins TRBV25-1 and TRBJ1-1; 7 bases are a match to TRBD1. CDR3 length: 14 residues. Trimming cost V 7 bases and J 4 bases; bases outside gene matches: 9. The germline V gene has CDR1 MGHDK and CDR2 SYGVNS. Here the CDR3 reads CASTGTVTSTEAFF. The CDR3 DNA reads TGTGCCAGCACAGGGACAGTTACGAGCACTGAAGCTTTCTTT.

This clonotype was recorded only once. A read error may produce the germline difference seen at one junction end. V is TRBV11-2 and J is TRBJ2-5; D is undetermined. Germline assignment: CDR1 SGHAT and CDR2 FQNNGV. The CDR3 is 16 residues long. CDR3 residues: CASSYSRGSRREIQHF. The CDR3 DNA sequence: TGTGCCAGCAGCTACTCCCGTGGTAGCAGGAGAGAGATCCAGCACTTC.

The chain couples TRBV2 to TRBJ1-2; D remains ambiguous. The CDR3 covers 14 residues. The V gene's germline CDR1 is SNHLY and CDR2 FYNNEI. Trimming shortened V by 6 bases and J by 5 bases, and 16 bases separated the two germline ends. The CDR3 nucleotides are TGTGCCAGCAGGCCAGAGCGGGCGGGGTATGGCTACACCTTC. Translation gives CASRPERAGYGYTF.

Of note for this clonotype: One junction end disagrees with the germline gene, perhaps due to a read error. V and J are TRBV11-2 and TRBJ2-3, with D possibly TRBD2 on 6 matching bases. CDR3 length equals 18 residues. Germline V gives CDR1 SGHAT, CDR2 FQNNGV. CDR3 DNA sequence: TGTGCTAGCAGCTTAGATCATGTTGGAGGGCCCCTCACAGATACGCAGTATTTT. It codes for CASSLDHVGGPLTDTQYF.

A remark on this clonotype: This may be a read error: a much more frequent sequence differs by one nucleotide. The CDR3 DNA is TGTGCCAGCAGCTTGGGGTTAGCGGGATTAGGGACAGGTACGCAGTATTTT. Its protein is CASSLGLAGLGTGTQYF. The gene calls are TRBV5-5 and TRBJ2-3; the D call may be TRBD1 or TRBD2 (8 bases each). CDR1 is SGHKS and CDR2 is YYEKEE in the germline V gene (reference sequence). The CDR3 spans 17 residues.

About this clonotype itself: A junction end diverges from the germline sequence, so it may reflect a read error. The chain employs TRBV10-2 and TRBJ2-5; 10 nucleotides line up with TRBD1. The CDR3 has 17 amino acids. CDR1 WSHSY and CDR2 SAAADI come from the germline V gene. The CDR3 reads CASSDPYRDRGMKTQHF. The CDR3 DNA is TGTGCCAGCAGTGACCCCTACCGGGACAGGGGAATGAAGACCCAGCACTTC.

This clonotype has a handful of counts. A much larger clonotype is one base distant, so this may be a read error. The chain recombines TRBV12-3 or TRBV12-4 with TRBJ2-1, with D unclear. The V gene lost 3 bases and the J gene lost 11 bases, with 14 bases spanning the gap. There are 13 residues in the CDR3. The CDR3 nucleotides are TGTGCCAGCAGTTTTAATCCCCTCCCTAAGCAGTTCTTC. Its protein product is CASSFNPLPKQFF.

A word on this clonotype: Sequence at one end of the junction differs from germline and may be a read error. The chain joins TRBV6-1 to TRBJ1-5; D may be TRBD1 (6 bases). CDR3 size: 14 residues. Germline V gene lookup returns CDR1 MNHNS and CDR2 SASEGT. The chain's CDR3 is CARSAGAGNQPQHF. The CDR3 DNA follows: TGTGCCAGGAGTGCGGGGGCAGGGAATCAACCCCAGCATTTT.

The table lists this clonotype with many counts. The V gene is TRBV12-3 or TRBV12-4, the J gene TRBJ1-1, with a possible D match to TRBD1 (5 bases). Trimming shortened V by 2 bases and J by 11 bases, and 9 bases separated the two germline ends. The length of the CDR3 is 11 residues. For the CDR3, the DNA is TGTGCCAGCAGTTTACAGGGAACGGCTTTCTTT. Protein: CASSLQGTAFF.

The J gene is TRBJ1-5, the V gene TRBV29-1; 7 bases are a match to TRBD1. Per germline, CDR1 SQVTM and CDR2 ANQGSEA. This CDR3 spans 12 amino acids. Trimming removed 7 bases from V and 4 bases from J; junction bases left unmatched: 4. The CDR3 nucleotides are TGCAGCGCTGGGGACAGAAATCAGCCCCAGCATTTT. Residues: CSAGDRNQPQHF.

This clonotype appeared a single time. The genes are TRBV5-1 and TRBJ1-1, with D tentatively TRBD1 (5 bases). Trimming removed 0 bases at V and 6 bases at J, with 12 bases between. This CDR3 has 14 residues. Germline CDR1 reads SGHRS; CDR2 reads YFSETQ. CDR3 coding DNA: TGCGCCAGCAGCTTGGGGCAGGGATACGCTGAAGCTTTCTTT. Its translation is CASSLGQGYAEAFF.

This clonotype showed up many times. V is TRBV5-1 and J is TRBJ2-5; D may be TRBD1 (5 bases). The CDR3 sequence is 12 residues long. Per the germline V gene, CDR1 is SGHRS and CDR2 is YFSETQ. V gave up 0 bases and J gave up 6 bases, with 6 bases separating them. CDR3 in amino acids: CASSLEGKTQYF. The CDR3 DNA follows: TGCGCCAGCAGCTTGGAGGGGAAGACCCAGTACTTC. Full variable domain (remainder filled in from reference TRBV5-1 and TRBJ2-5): KAGVTQTPRYLIKTRGQQVTLSCSPISGHRSVSWYQQTPGQGLQFLFEYFSETQRNKGNFPGRFSGRQFSNSRSEMNVSTLELGDSALYLCASSLEGKTQYFGPGTRLLVL.

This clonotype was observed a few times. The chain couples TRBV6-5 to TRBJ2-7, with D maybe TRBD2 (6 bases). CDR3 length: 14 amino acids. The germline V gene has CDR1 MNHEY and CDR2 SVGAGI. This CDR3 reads CTIPPRRASYEQYF. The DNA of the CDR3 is TGTACCATCCCGCCGCGGAGGGCCTCCTACGAGCAGTACTTC.

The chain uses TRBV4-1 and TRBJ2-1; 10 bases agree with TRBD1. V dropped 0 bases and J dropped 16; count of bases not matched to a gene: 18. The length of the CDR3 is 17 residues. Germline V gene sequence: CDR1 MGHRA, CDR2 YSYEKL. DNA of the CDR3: TGCGCCAGCAGCCAAGATGGGACAGGGGCTACCTACAATGTGCAATTCTTC. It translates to CASSQDGTGATYNVQFF.

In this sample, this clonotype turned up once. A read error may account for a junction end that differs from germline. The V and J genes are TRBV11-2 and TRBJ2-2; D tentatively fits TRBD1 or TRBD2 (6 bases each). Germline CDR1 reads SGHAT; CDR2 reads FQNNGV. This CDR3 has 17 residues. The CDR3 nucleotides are TGTGGCAGCAGCCCAATAGGCAGGGGACTTGTCACCGGTGAGCTGTTTTTT. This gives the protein CGSSPIGRGLVTGELFF.

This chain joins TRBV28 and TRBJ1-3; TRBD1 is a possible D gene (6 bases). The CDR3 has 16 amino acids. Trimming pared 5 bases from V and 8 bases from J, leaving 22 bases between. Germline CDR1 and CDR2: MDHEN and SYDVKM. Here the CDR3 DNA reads TGTGCCAGCAGTACGGGGTTTACAGGGAGTGCGGACACCATATATTTT. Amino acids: CASSTGFTGSADTIYF.

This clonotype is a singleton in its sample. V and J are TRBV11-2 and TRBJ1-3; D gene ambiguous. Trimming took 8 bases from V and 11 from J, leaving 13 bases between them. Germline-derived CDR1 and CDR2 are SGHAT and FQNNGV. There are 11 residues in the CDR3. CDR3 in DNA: TGTGCCAGCGTCCGTGGTGGCGCCATATATTTT. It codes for CASVRGGAIYF.

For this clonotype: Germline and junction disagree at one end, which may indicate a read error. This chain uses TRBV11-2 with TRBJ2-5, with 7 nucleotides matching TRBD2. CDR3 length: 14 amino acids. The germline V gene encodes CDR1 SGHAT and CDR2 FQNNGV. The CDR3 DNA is TGTGCCAGCAGCTGGAGACGGGGGGAAGGGACCCAAAACTTC. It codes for CASSWRRGEGTQNF.

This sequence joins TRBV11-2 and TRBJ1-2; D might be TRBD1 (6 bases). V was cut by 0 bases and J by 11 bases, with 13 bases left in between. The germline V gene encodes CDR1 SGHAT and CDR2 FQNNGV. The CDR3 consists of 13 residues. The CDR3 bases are TGTGCCAGCAGCTTAGATCGGGGGACAACTTACACCTTC. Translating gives CASSLDRGTTYTF.